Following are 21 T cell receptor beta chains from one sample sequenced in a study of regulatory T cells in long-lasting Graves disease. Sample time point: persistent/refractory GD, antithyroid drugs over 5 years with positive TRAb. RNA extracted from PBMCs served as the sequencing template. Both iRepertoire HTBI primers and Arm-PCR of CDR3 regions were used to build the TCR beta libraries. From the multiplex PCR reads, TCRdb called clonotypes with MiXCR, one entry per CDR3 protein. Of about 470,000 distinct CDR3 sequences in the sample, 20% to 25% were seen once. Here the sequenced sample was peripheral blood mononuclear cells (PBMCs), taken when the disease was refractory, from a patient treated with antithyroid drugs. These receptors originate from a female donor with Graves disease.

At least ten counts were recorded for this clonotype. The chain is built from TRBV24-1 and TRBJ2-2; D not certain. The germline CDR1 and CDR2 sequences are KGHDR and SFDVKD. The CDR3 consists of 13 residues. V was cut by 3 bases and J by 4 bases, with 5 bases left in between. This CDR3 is CATSDRATGELFF. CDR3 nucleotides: TGTGCCACCAGTGATAGGGCCACCGGGGAGCTGTTTTTT.

The CDR3 protein is CATSRDSAGVLEQYF. CDR3 bases: TGTGCCACCAGCAGAGATAGTGCGGGAGTCCTCGAGCAGTACTTC. The V gene is TRBV15, the J gene TRBJ2-7; 7 positions match TRBD2. CDR1 and CDR2 (germline): LNHNV, YYDKDF (reference sequence). This CDR3 has 15 residues. With 0 bases clipped from V and 6 bases from J, the junction kept 8 bases outside the gene matches.

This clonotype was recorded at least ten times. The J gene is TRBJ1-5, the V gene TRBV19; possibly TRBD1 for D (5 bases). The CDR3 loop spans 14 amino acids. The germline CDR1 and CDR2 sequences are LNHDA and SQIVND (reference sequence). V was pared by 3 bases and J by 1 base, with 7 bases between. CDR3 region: CASSIWDSNQPQHF. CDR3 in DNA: TGTGCCAGTAGTATCTGGGACAGCAATCAGCCCCAGCATTTT.

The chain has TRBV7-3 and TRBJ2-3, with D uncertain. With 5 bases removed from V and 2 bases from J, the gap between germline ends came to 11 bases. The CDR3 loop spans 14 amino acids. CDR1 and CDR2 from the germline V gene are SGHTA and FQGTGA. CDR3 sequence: CASSQTGVTDTQYF. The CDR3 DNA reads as TGTGCCAGCAGCCAAACTGGGGTCACAGATACGCAGTATTTT.

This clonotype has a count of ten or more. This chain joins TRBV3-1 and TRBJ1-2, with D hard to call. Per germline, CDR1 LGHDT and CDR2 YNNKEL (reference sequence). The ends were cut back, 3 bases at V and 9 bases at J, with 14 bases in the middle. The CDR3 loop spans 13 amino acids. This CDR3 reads CASSQFGSQSYTF. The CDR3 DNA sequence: TGTGCCAGCAGCCAGTTTGGGTCACAGAGCTACACCTTC.

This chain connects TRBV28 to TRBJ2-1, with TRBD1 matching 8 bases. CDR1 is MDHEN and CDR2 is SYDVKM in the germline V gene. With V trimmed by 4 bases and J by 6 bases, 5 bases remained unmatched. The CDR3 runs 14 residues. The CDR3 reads CASSWDRYGNEQFF. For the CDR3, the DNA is TGTGCCAGCAGTTGGGACAGGTATGGCAATGAGCAGTTCTTC.

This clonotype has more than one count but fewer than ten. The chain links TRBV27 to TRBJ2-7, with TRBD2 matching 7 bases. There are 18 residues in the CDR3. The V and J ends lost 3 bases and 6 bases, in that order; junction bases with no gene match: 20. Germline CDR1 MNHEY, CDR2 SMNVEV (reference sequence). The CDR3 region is CASSFLGGSEVPLLEQYF. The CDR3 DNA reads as TGTGCCAGCAGTTTCCTAGGCGGGAGTGAGGTCCCTTTGCTCGAGCAGTACTTC.

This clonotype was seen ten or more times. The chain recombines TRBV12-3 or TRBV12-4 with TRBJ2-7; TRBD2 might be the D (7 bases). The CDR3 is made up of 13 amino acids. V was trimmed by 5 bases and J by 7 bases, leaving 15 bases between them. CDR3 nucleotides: TGTGCCAGCAGTCGGCGAGGGGGGGATGAGCAGTACTTC. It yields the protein CASSRRGGDEQYF.

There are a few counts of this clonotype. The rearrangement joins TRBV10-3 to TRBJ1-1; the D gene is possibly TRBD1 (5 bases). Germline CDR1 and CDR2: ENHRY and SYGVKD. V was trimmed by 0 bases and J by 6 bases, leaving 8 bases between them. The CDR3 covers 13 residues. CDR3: CAISESGGPEAFF. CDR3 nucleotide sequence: TGTGCCATCAGTGAGTCGGGGGGACCTGAAGCTTTCTTT.

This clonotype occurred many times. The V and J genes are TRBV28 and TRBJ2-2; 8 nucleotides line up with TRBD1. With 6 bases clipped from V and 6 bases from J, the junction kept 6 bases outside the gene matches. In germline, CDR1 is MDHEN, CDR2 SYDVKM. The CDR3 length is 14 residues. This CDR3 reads CASRGQGEAGELFF. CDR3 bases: TGTGCCAGCAGAGGACAGGGTGAGGCCGGGGAGCTGTTTTTT.

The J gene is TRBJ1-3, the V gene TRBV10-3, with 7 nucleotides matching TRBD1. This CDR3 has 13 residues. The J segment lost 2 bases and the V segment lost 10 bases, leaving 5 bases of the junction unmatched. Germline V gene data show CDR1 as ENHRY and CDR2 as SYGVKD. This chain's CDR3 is CASADRAGNTIYF. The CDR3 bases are TGTGCCAGCGCTGACAGGGCTGGAAACACCATATATTTT.

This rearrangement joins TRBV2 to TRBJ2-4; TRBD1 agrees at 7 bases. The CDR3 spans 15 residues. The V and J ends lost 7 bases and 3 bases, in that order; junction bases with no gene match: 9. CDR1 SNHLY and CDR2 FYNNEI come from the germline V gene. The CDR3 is CASIPGQPNKNIQYF. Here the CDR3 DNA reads TGTGCCAGCATTCCGGGACAGCCAAACAAAAACATTCAGTACTTC. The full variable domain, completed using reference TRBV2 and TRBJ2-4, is EPEVTQTPSHQVTQMGQEVILRCVPISNHLYFYWYRQILGQKVEFLVSFYNNEISEKSEIFDDQFSVERPDGSNFTLKIRSTKLEDSAMYFCASIPGQPNKNIQYFGAGTRLSVL.

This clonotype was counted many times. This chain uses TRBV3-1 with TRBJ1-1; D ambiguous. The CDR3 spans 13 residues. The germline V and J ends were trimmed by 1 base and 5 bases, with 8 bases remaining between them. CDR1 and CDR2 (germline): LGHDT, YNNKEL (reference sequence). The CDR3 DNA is TGTGCCAGCAGCCAAGTACCGCAGACTGAAGCTTTCTTT. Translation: CASSQVPQTEAFF.

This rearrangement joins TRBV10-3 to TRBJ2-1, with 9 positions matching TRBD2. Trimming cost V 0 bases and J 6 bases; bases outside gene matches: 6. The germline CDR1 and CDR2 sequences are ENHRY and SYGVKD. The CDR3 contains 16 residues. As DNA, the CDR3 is TGTGCCATCAGTGAGTCAGGGCGGGAGGGCCTCAATGAGCAGTTCTTC. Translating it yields CAISESGREGLNEQFF.

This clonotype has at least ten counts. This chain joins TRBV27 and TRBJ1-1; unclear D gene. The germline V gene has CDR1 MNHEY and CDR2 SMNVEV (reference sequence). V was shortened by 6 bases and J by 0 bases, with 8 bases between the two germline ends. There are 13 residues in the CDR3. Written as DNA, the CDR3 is TGTGCCAGCAGGGTTACTTTGAACACTGAAGCTTTCTTT. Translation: CASRVTLNTEAFF.

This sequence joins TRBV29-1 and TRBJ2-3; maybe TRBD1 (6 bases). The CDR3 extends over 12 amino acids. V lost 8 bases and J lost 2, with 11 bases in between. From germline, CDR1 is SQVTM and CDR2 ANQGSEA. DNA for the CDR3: TGCAGCATCAGGGGCAACACAGATACGCAGTATTTT. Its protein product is CSIRGNTDTQYF.

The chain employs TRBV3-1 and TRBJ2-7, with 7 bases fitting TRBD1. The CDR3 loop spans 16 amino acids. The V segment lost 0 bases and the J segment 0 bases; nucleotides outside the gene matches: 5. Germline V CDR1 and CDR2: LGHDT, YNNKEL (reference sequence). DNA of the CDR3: TGTGCCAGCAGCCAAGATTTAGGGGGCCCCTCCTACGAGCAGTACTTC. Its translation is CASSQDLGGPSYEQYF.

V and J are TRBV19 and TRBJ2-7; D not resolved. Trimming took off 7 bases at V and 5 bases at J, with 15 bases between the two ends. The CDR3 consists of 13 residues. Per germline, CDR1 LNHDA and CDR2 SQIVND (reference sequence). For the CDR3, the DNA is TGTGCCAGTAAGTCGGCTGTGTGGGACGAGCAGTACTTC. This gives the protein CASKSAVWDEQYF.

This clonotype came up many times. The CDR3 nucleotides read TGTGCCAGCAGTTACAAGGACTTTCCTCTGAACGAGCAGTACTTC. Translated, it gives CASSYKDFPLNEQYF. V usage is TRBV6-5 and J usage is TRBJ2-7; TRBD2 is a possible D gene (5 bases). CDR3 length: 15 residues. Germline V gene data show CDR1 as MNHEY and CDR2 as SVGAGI. The V and J ends lost 2 bases and 5 bases respectively, with 16 bases between them.

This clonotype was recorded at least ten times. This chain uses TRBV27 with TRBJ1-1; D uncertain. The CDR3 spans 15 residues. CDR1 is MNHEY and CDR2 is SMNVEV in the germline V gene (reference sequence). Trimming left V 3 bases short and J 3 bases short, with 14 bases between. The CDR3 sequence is CASSFVGRLDTEAFF. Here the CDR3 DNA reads TGTGCCAGCAGTTTTGTTGGCAGACTAGACACTGAAGCTTTCTTT.

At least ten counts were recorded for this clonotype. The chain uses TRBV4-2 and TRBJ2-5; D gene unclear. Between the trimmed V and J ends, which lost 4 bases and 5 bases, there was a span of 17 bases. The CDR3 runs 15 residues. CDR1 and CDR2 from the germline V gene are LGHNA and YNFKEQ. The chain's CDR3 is CASSPAYTPAETQYF. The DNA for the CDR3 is TGTGCCAGCAGCCCGGCCTATACCCCAGCGGAGACCCAGTACTTC.